This record covers a single TCR beta chain. This entry comes from a study of blood T cell repertoires in COVID-19. Study-wide background: COVID-19 samples, acute and convalescent, were from the United States, Italy and Spain. In each case, the material was cDNA or gDNA derived from T cells, B-cell-depleted T cells, or PBMCs.

The V end was cut by 6 bases, the J end by 5 bases, with 8 bases between. Germline CDR1 LNHDA, CDR2 SQIVND (reference sequence). There are 13 residues in the CDR3. In the original processing: Researchers report that nucleated cell counts were estimated from reference gene primer amplification. Some clones are missing from TCRdb's copy, which holds only in-frame ones; the method was immunoSEQ multiplex PCR. D and trimming were read from the DNA, whereas the V and J calls and clone size are those reported in that table. The sample holds 30,000 to 40,000 clones, 85% to 90% seen once. The chain links TRBV19 to TRBJ1-6, with D unresolved. The sequence was obtained from a man in his sixties with active or convalescent COVID-19. What was sequenced was peripheral blood. The CDR3 reads CASRLQHNSPLHF. CDR3 nucleotide sequence: TGTGCCAGTAGATTACAGCATAATTCACCCCTCCACTTT.